Listed below are T cell receptor beta chains from one sample, sequenced in a study of Ad26.COV2.S vaccination and SARS-CoV-2 variants. The table came from immunoSEQ multiplex PCR; TCRdb's copy has only in-frame clones and leaves some out. The data show some 480,000 clones, roughly 87% seen once. The sequenced sample was peripheral blood, obtained in a trial of Ad26.COV2.S vaccine versus placebo. The receptor source for this set is a person aged 18-65 years who received the Ad26.COV2.S COVID-19 vaccine or a placebo. The CDR3 runs from the conserved cysteine through the conserved F or W.

j_call: TRBJ1-2
cdr3_length: 14
v_call: TRBV7-2
cdr3_aa: CASSLVGVNYGYTF

j_call: TRBJ1-2
cdr3_length: 13
v_call: TRBV2
cdr3_aa: CASRDREQGGYTF

j_call: TRBJ2-1
cdr3_length: 15
v_call: TRBV7-9
cdr3_aa: CASSFNLAGNNEQFF

j_call: TRBJ1-1
cdr3_length: 14
v_call: TRBV3-1/TRBV3-2
cdr3_aa: CASSQGQGNTEAFF

j_call: TRBJ2-3
cdr3_length: 15
v_call: TRBV19
cdr3_aa: CASSGLGGRTDTQYF

j_call: TRBJ2-5
cdr3_length: 15
v_call: TRBV10-3
cdr3_aa: CAIRPDRGVGETQYF

j_call: TRBJ2-7
cdr3_length: 12
v_call: TRBV6-5
cdr3_aa: CASSLPGVEQYF

j_call: TRBJ1-1
cdr3_length: 16
v_call: TRBV18
cdr3_aa: CASSTIRGLSNTEAFF

j_call: TRBJ2-1
cdr3_length: 14
v_call: TRBV10-3
cdr3_aa: CAISDTRTYNEQFF

j_call: TRBJ1-6
cdr3_length: 19
v_call: TRBV5-1
cdr3_aa: CASSLAFRAASDLNSPLHF

j_call: TRBJ2-1
cdr3_length: 16
v_call: TRBV4-2
cdr3_aa: CASSQDLQGAVGEQFF

j_call: TRBJ2-7
cdr3_length: 13
v_call: TRBV5-6
cdr3_aa: CASSKGPLGEQYF

j_call: TRBJ2-2
cdr3_length: 15
v_call: TRBV4-3
cdr3_aa: CASSQETGSPGELFF

j_call: TRBJ1-5
cdr3_length: 15
v_call: TRBV19
cdr3_aa: CASSTSTIPGQPQHF

j_call: TRBJ1-2
cdr3_length: 16
v_call: TRBV4-1
cdr3_aa: CASSQGNRGYDYGYTF

j_call: TRBJ2-3
cdr3_length: 16
v_call: TRBV7-3
cdr3_aa: CASSPTGGTPFDTQYF

j_call: TRBJ1-1
cdr3_length: 13
v_call: TRBV29-1
cdr3_aa: CSVSGTGTTEAFF

j_call: TRBJ2-5
cdr3_length: 15
v_call: TRBV3-1/TRBV3-2
cdr3_aa: CASSQGGRGGETQYF

j_call: TRBJ1-4
cdr3_length: 13
v_call: TRBV29-1
cdr3_aa: CSVAGAGDEKLFF

j_call: TRBJ2-1
cdr3_length: 13
v_call: TRBV28
cdr3_aa: CASSFGVANEQFF

j_call: TRBJ2-5
cdr3_length: 17
v_call: TRBV6-2/TRBV6-3
cdr3_aa: CASSYSPETGSQETQYF

j_call: TRBJ1-3
cdr3_length: 18
v_call: TRBV14
cdr3_aa: CASSRQGKSDSSGNTIYF

j_call: TRBJ1-6
cdr3_length: 14
v_call: TRBV19
cdr3_aa: CASSGTVYNSPLHF